Listed below are T cell receptor beta chains from one sample, sequenced in a study of blood T cell repertoires in COVID-19. This table comes from immunoSEQ multiplex PCR, and its TCRdb copy is limited to in-frame clones, with some not included. Of about 140,000 clones listed, around 90% were seen once; the top ten hold about 2%. The sample taken for sequencing was peripheral blood. These receptors were obtained from a man between 65 and 85 years old with acute or convalescent COVID-19. CDR3s include the opening cysteine and the closing phenylalanine or tryptophan. A D gene is named only where the DNA matches it firmly. Size is stated for part of the rows, as once, few or many counts, or as a class when the clone is expanded.

CDR3 | DNA | J | D | V | size
CASSPGDKGVGKLFF | TGCGCCAGCAGCCCCGGGGACAAGGGGGTAGGGAAACTGTTTTTT | TRBJ1-4 | . | TRBV5-1 | .
CASSLKTPPEAFF | TGTGCCAGCAGTTTAAAGACTCCACCTGAAGCTTTCTTT | TRBJ1-1 | . | TRBV28 | .
CASSTGGEETQYF | TGTGCCAGCAGTACAGGCGGGGAAGAGACCCAGTACTTC | TRBJ2-5 | . | TRBV7-9 | .
CAWSGAGPGNTIYF | TGTGCCTGGAGTGGGGCTGGTCCTGGAAACACCATATATTTT | TRBJ1-3 | . | TRBV30 | few
CASSQSGGQGGETQYF | TGCGCCAGCAGTCAATCGGGTGGACAGGGGGGAGAGACCCAGTACTTC | TRBJ2-5 | TRBD1 | TRBV23-1 | .
CASSLPPGERETQYF | TGTGCCAGCAGTTTACCTCCAGGGGAGCGGGAGACCCAGTACTTC | TRBJ2-5 | . | TRBV27 | .
CASSIGAGSYNEQFF | TGTGCCAGTAGTATAGGGGCAGGCTCCTACAATGAGCAGTTCTTC | TRBJ2-1 | . | TRBV19 | .
CASSLWQGYGYTF | TGTGCCAGCAGCTTATGGCAGGGCTATGGCTACACCTTC | TRBJ1-2 | . | TRBV13 | once
CASSLRTDNYGYTF | TGTGCCAGCAGCTTGCGGACAGACAACTATGGCTACACCTTC | TRBJ1-2 | . | TRBV14 | once
CASSAGGPGNQPQHF | TGCGCCAGCAGTGCCGGGGGGCCAGGCAATCAGCCCCAGCATTTT | TRBJ1-5 | . | TRBV10-2 | once
CASSFQGDDGYTF | TGCGCCAGCAGCTTCCAGGGTGATGATGGCTACACCTTC | TRBJ1-2 | . | TRBV5-1 | .
CASSLSAGTGELFF | TGTGCCAGCAGTTTATCCGCGGGGACCGGGGAGCTGTTTTTT | TRBJ2-2 | . | TRBV27 | .
CASSYSPAFKSYEQYF | TGTGCCAGCAGCTACTCCCCAGCGTTCAAGTCCTACGAGCAGTACTTC | TRBJ2-7 | . | TRBV7-2 | .
CATSEGGEQFF | TGTGCCACCAGTGAGGGAGGTGAGCAGTTCTTC | TRBJ2-1 | . | TRBV24-1 | .
CASSPGQLRTITF | TGTGCCAGCAGTCCGGGACAGCTTAGGACTATAACCTTC | TRBJ1-2 | TRBD1 | TRBV12-3/TRBV12-4 | few
CSVASGGVNTEAFF | TGCAGCGTTGCCTCTGGCGGCGTGAACACTGAAGCTTTCTTT | TRBJ1-1 | . | TRBV29-1 | .
CASSFEGADYYGYTF | TGCGCCAGCAGCTTTGAGGGGGCAGATTACTATGGCTACACCTTC | TRBJ1-2 | TRBD1 | TRBV5-1 | .
CASIRGRARRTGELFF | TGTGCCAGCATCCGGGGGAGGGCGAGGCGCACCGGGGAGCTGTTTTTT | TRBJ2-2 | TRBD2 | TRBV5-6 | .
CSARGAPEQYF | TGCAGTGCGAGAGGGGCCCCCGAGCAGTACTTC | TRBJ2-7 | . | TRBV20-1 | .
CASSPIESGNTIYF | TGTGCCAGCTCACCAATAGAAAGTGGAAACACCATATATTTT | TRBJ1-3 | . | TRBV18 | once
CATSRGTDQETQYF | TGTGCCACCAGCAGAGGGACAGACCAAGAGACCCAGTACTTC | TRBJ2-5 | . | TRBV15 | few
CASRLYTEAFF | TGTGCAAGTCGCCTATACACTGAAGCTTTCTTT | TRBJ1-1 | . | TRBV12-2 | .
CASSLDQARTQYF | TGTGCCAGCAGCTTAGATCAAGCGCGGACCCAGTACTTC | TRBJ2-5 | . | TRBV11-2 | .
CASRRAGDTEAFF | TGTGCCAGCAGACGGGCCGGGGACACTGAAGCTTTCTTT | TRBJ1-1 | . | TRBV6-5 | once
CASSLKAGGPGEQFF | TGTGCCAGCAGCTTAAAAGCGGGAGGGCCGGGTGAGCAGTTCTTC | TRBJ2-1 | TRBD2 | TRBV7-3 | .
CASRPDRGGNQPQHF | TGTGCCAGCAGACCCGACAGGGGCGGCAATCAGCCCCAGCATTTT | TRBJ1-5 | TRBD1 | TRBV28 | .
CSVERQGAKQYF | TGCAGCGTTGAGAGACAGGGGGCAAAGCAGTACTTC | TRBJ2-7 | TRBD1 | TRBV29-1 | once
CASSPRGNSYNSPLHF | TGTGCCAGCAGTCCCCGAGGGAACAGTTATAATTCACCCCTCCACTTT | TRBJ1-6 | . | TRBV25-1 | once
CASSQDSAGGADTQYF | TGTGCCAGCAGCCAAGATTCGGCAGGGGGCGCAGATACGCAGTATTTT | TRBJ2-3 | TRBD1 | TRBV3-1/TRBV3-2 | .
CASWTGGLGQPQHF | TGTGCCAGTTGGACAGGGGGATTGGGTCAGCCCCAGCATTTT | TRBJ1-5 | TRBD1 | TRBV19 | once
CASSIRYQETQYF | TGTGCCAGCAGCATCAGGTACCAAGAGACCCAGTACTTC | TRBJ2-5 | . | TRBV7-2 | once
CASSPSGAVSYEQYF | TGTGCCAGCAGCCCTAGCGGGGCGGTCTCCTACGAGCAGTACTTC | TRBJ2-7 | TRBD2 | TRBV7-3 | .
CASSLGAAREQFF | TGTGCCAGCAGCTTAGGAGCCGCTCGGGAGCAGTTCTTC | TRBJ2-1 | . | TRBV11-1 | .
CASSARDRGCDYGYTF | TGTGCCAGCAGCGCGCGGGACAGGGGGTGTGACTATGGCTACACCTTC | TRBJ1-2 | . | TRBV21-1 | .
CASSGPGQGAETQYF | TGTGCCAGCAGTGGACCGGGACAGGGGGCAGAGACCCAGTACTTC | TRBJ2-5 | TRBD1 | TRBV28 | .
CASSLPGQLETQYF | TGTGCCAGCAGCCTCCCGGGACAGTTGGAGACCCAGTACTTC | TRBJ2-5 | TRBD1 | TRBV3-1/TRBV3-2 | .
CASSRIGTVGNTIYF | TGTGCCAGCAGCCGAATCGGGACTGTCGGAAACACCATATATTTT | TRBJ1-3 | . | TRBV3-1/TRBV3-2 | .
CASRGTLNTEAFF | TGTGCCAGCAGAGGGACACTGAACACTGAAGCTTTCTTT | TRBJ1-1 | . | TRBV12-3/TRBV12-4 | .
CASNPGPNTEAFF | TGTGCCAGCAACCCAGGTCCAAACACTGAAGCTTTCTTT | TRBJ1-1 | . | TRBV6-6 | .
CASSIRGSRGYTF | TGTGCCAGCAGTATCCGGGGATCTAGGGGCTACACCTTC | TRBJ1-2 | . | TRBV28 | .
CASREGQRTNSPLHF | TGTGCCAGCAGGGAGGGACAGCGAACCAATTCACCCCTCCACTTT | TRBJ1-6 | TRBD1 | TRBV2 | .
CASSIGDSPKAFF | TGTGCCAGCAGTATAGGGGACAGCCCCAAAGCTTTCTTT | TRBJ1-1 | TRBD1 | TRBV6-5 | few
CASSLPGQPTNEKLFF | TGTGCCAGCAGCTTGCCCGGACAGCCAACTAATGAAAAACTGTTTTTT | TRBJ1-4 | . | TRBV11-2 | .
CASTAGGSPLHF | TGTGCCAGCACAGCAGGGGGCTCACCCCTCCACTTT | TRBJ1-6 | TRBD1 | TRBV6-6 | few
CASSLDSRVGQPQHF | TGCGCCAGCAGTTTGGACAGCAGGGTCGGTCAGCCCCAGCATTTT | TRBJ1-5 | . | TRBV5-1 | .
CASSLDRFYYGYTF | TGTGCCAGCTCACTAGACAGGTTCTACTATGGCTACACCTTC | TRBJ1-2 | . | TRBV18 | .
CASGAQGGRRSGSPLHF | TGTGCCAGCGGAGCACAGGGTGGCCGGCGTAGTGGTTCACCCCTCCACTTT | TRBJ1-6 | . | TRBV27 | .
CASRMDNNYGYTF | TGTGCCAGCAGGATGGACAACAACTATGGCTACACCTTC | TRBJ1-2 | . | TRBV12-3/TRBV12-4 | .
CASSFRQGPGELFF | TGTGCCAGCAGCTTCCGACAGGGTCCCGGGGAGCTGTTTTTT | TRBJ2-2 | TRBD1 | TRBV7-2 | .
CASSGTAQNTEAFF | TGTGCCAGCAGTGGTACAGCCCAGAACACTGAAGCTTTCTTT | TRBJ1-1 | . | TRBV2 | .
CASSKGDRGYEQYF | TGTGCCAGCAGCAAGGGGGACAGGGGCTACGAGCAGTACTTC | TRBJ2-7 | TRBD1 | TRBV7-9 | .
CASSKTGQRNSPLHF | TGTGCCAGCAGTAAGACAGGGCAGCGAAATTCACCCCTCCACTTT | TRBJ1-6 | TRBD1 | TRBV6-6 | .
CASSSGQGEPGTGELFF | TGTGCCAGCAGTTCGGGACAGGGGGAACCGGGCACCGGGGAGCTGTTTTTT | TRBJ2-2 | TRBD1 | TRBV28 | .
CASSLALRGTEAFF | TGTGCCAGCAGCTTAGCCCTTCGAGGGACTGAAGCTTTCTTT | TRBJ1-1 | . | TRBV11-2 | .
CASSDGGALAGVQTQYF | TGTGCCAGCAGTGATGGGGGCGCTCTAGCGGGAGTACAGACCCAGTACTTC | TRBJ2-5 | TRBD2 | TRBV6-1 | few
CASSEGVGTDTQYF | TGTGCCAGCTCCGAGGGGGTGGGCACAGATACGCAGTATTTT | TRBJ2-3 | . | TRBV27 | .
CASSLTGEAYEQYF | TGCGCCAGCAGTTTGACAGGGGAAGCCTACGAGCAGTACTTC | TRBJ2-7 | TRBD1 | TRBV5-1 | .
CSLGRDYGYTF | TGCAGCCTGGGCAGGGACTATGGCTACACCTTC | TRBJ1-2 | . | TRBV29-1 | few